Presented here are 32 T cell receptor beta chains from one specimen sequenced in a study of Graves' ophthalmopathy and Graves' hyperthyroidism. Amplification of the TCR beta CDR3 regions used RNA transcripts (as template). The first round was an RT-PCR with HTBI primers, and the second round was a multiplex PCR. TCRdb reanalysed the multiplex PCR reads using MiXCR and keeps one entry per CDR3 protein. The sample includes 200,000 to 300,000 distinct CDR3 sequences, around 50% of them seen just once. Material for sequencing was peripheral blood. The receptors originated from an adult man with Graves' ophthalmopathy.

The CDR3 sequence is CASSQHVEETQYF. The CDR3 coding sequence is TGTGCCAGCAGTCAACATGTGGAAGAGACCCAGTACTTC. The rearrangement joins TRBV6-1 to TRBJ2-5; D is unclear. V was cut by 5 bases and J by 3 bases, with 10 bases left in between. The germline V gene has CDR1 MNHNS and CDR2 SASEGT. This CDR3 is 13 amino acids long.

V gene TRBV5-1 combines with J gene TRBJ1-2, with D maybe TRBD1 (5 bases). The germline V gene encodes CDR1 SGHRS and CDR2 YFSETQ. The CDR3 is 14 amino acids. The ends were cut back, 0 bases at V and 6 bases at J, with 12 bases in the middle. This CDR3 reads CASSLAGQGNGYTF. The CDR3 DNA reads as TGCGCCAGCAGCTTGGCTGGGCAGGGAAATGGCTACACCTTC. Combining the CDR3 with reference TRBV5-1 and TRBJ1-2 gives the whole variable domain KAGVTQTPRYLIKTRGQQVTLSCSPISGHRSVSWYQQTPGQGLQFLFEYFSETQRNKGNFPGRFSGRQFSNSRSEMNVSTLELGDSALYLCASSLAGQGNGYTFGSGTRLTVV.

The rearrangement joins TRBV15 to TRBJ2-7; possibly TRBD1 for D (5 bases). The CDR3 contains 15 residues. Germline loops: CDR1 LNHNV, CDR2 YYDKDF (reference sequence). Between the trimmed V and J ends, which lost 0 bases and 0 bases, there was a span of 9 bases. CDR3 sequence (DNA): TGTGCCACCAGCAGAGATAGGGGCCCCTCCTACGAGCAGTACTTC. Translated, it gives CATSRDRGPSYEQYF.

The J gene is TRBJ2-7, the V gene TRBV20-1; 9 positions agree with TRBD2. V trimming: 6 bases; J trimming: 5 bases; junction bases outside the gene matches: 5. Germline CDR1 and CDR2: DFQATT and SNEGSKA (reference sequence). The CDR3 has 12 residues. The CDR3 region is CSATGTSNEQYF. Written as DNA, the CDR3 is TGCAGTGCCACTGGGACTAGCAACGAGCAGTACTTC.

This chain connects TRBV12-3 or TRBV12-4 to TRBJ2-7; the D gene is possibly TRBD2 (6 bases). This CDR3 has 14 amino acids. V was clipped by 4 bases and J by 2 bases, with 12 bases between them. The CDR3 sequence is CASSSSGSTYEQYF. In DNA, the CDR3 is TGTGCCAGCAGTTCCAGCGGGTCCACCTACGAGCAGTACTTC.

The CDR3 coding sequence is TGCGCCAGCAGTGAGGCAGGGGATGCAGGATGGGAGACCCAGTACTTC. It yields the protein CASSEAGDAGWETQYF. The chain has TRBV10-1 and TRBJ2-5, with D perhaps TRBD1 (6 bases). CDR1 is WNHNN and CDR2 is SYGVQD in the germline V gene (reference sequence). Trimming took 2 bases from V and 5 from J, leaving 18 bases between them. The CDR3 contains 16 residues.

The chain is built from TRBV5-1 and TRBJ1-4; a weak D match, TRBD1 (6 bases). V was trimmed by 5 bases and J by 4 bases, leaving 9 bases between them. This CDR3 contains 13 residues. Germline CDR1 and CDR2: SGHRS and YFSETQ. CDR3 nucleotide sequence: TGCGCCAGCAGGGCAGGGGTTAATGAAAAACTGTTTTTT. It translates to CASRAGVNEKLFF.

CDR3 loop: CASSLGTGGLNTEAFF. The CDR3 DNA sequence: TGTGCCAGCAGCCTTGGGACAGGGGGCCTGAACACTGAAGCTTTCTTT. V and J are TRBV5-5 and TRBJ1-1; TRBD1 aligns across 12 bases. CDR3 length: 16 residues. V lost 4 bases to trimming and J lost 0 bases; unmatched junction nucleotides: 4. CDR1 is SGHKS, CDR2 YYEKEE, per germline (reference sequence).

V and J are TRBV12-3 or TRBV12-4 and TRBJ1-5; D remains ambiguous. V shed 5 bases and J shed 6 bases, with 11 bases lying between them. This CDR3 spans 13 amino acids. The CDR3 here is CASSAGGFQPQHF. In DNA, the CDR3 is TGTGCCAGCAGTGCCGGCGGGTTTCAGCCCCAGCATTTT.

The rearrangement uses TRBV7-2 and TRBJ2-7; TRBD1 matches 7 bases. Germline-derived CDR1 and CDR2 are SGHTA and FQGNSA. Losses at the gene ends were 5 bases for V and 5 bases for J; bases not matched to a gene: 12. The CDR3 contains 15 residues. The CDR3 loop reads CASSPGGMPGHEQYF. The CDR3, as DNA: TGTGCCAGCAGCCCAGGGGGTATGCCGGGCCACGAGCAGTACTTC.

The genes are TRBV5-4 and TRBJ1-4; D is perhaps TRBD1 (6 bases). CDR3 length: 13 residues. The germline V gene encodes CDR1 SGHNT and CDR2 YYREEE (reference sequence). The V end lost 4 bases, the J end lost 7 bases, and 11 bases lay between the germline ends. The CDR3: CASSETGTEKLFF. The CDR3 DNA sequence: TGTGCCAGCAGCGAGACAGGAACTGAAAAACTGTTTTTT.

The chain carries TRBV6-5 and TRBJ2-5, with D uncertain. Germline V lookup: CDR1 MNHEY, CDR2 SVGAGI. V lost 1 base and J 0 bases, leaving 6 bases between the germline ends. The CDR3 spans 14 residues. The CDR3 loop is CASSYLADQETQYF. The CDR3 DNA sequence: TGTGCCAGCAGTTACTTGGCAGACCAAGAGACCCAGTACTTC.

About this clonotype: At one end the junction does not follow the germline gene, possibly because of a read error. V is TRBV19 and J is TRBJ2-7; possibly TRBD2 for D (5 bases). Germline-derived CDR1 and CDR2 are LNHDA and SQIVND (reference sequence). The CDR3 has 17 residues. The CDR3 region has the DNA TGTGCCAGTAGTATCCAGTTTCGGCGGGTGAACGGCTACGGGCAGTACTTC. Its translation: CASSIQFRRVNGYGQYF. The full variable domain, with the rest looked up from reference TRBV19 and TRBJ2-7, is DGGITQSPKYLFRKEGQNVTLSCEQNLNHDAMYWYRQDPGQGLRLIYYSQIVNDFQKGDIAEGYSVSREKKESFPLTVTSAQKNPTAFYLCASSIQFRRVNGYGQYFGPGTRLTVT.

The chain is built from TRBV10-1 and TRBJ2-2; D unclear. Germline V lookup: CDR1 WNHNN, CDR2 SYGVQD (reference sequence). The CDR3 spans 13 residues. V lost 9 bases and J 4 bases, leaving 12 bases between the germline ends. CDR3 in DNA: TGCGCCAGTATCCTTAAGAGCACCGGGGAGCTGTTTTTT. Translation gives CASILKSTGELFF.

The V and J genes are TRBV7-6 and TRBJ2-6; 8 bases agree with TRBD1. Germline CDR1 reads SGHVS; CDR2 reads FNYEAQ. The CDR3 has 20 residues. Unmatched junction bases numbered 13, after V lost 3 bases and J lost 0 bases. The CDR3 is CASSFSLRDRSPSGANVLTF. The DNA for the CDR3 is TGTGCCAGCAGCTTTAGTCTCCGGGACAGGTCCCCCTCTGGGGCCAACGTCCTGACTTTC.

The rearrangement links TRBV7-9 to TRBJ1-5; tentatively, D is TRBD1 (5 bases). CDR1 SEHNR and CDR2 FQNEAQ come from the germline V gene (reference sequence). V was shortened by 1 base and J by 4 bases, with 11 bases between the two germline ends. CDR3 length equals 15 residues. The CDR3 region is CASSLEPGRNQPQHF. In nucleotides, the CDR3 is TGTGCCAGCAGCTTAGAGCCGGGGCGGAATCAGCCCCAGCATTTT. The full variable domain, with the rest looked up from reference TRBV7-9 and TRBJ1-5, is DTGVSQNPRHKITKRGQNVTFRCDPISEHNRLYWYRQTLGQGPEFLTYFQNEAQLEKSRLLSDRFSAERPKGSFSTLEIQRTEQGDSAMYLCASSLEPGRNQPQHFGDGTRLSIL.

This clonotype was seen a handful of times. V usage is TRBV9 and J usage is TRBJ2-7, with D perhaps matching TRBD1 (6 bases). The CDR3 spans 15 residues. The V gene's germline CDR1 is SGDLS and CDR2 YYNGEE. V was pared by 2 bases and J by 3 bases, with 15 bases between. The CDR3 DNA sequence: TGTGCCAGCAGCGTCGCAGGGGACACTTTCTACGAGCAGTACTTC. Its protein is CASSVAGDTFYEQYF.

The chain combines TRBV2 with TRBJ1-4; the D gene is possibly TRBD1 (6 bases). Per the germline V gene, CDR1 is SNHLY and CDR2 is FYNNEI. This CDR3 region has 14 residues. The V end lost 2 bases, the J end lost 16 bases, and 20 bases lay between the germline ends. The CDR3 loop is CASSERSSAEGGFF. CDR3 sequence (DNA): TGTGCCAGCAGTGAAAGGAGCTCTGCGGAAGGGGGGTTTTTT.

This clonotype came up once. The genes are TRBV2 and TRBJ2-7, with 9 positions matching TRBD2. The J call may be faulty, since TRBJ2-1 better matches the DNA end. In germline, CDR1 is SNHLY, CDR2 FYNNEI. This CDR3 region has 14 residues. The CDR3: CASSGTSRRGEQFF. CDR3 nucleotides: TGTGCCAGCAGCGGGACTAGCCGTCGCGGTGAGCAGTTCTTC.

The chain couples TRBV20-1 to TRBJ2-7; 9 bases align to TRBD1. With V trimmed by 4 bases and J by 4 bases, 11 bases remained unmatched. In germline, CDR1 is DFQATT, CDR2 SNEGSKA (reference sequence). CDR3 length equals 15 residues. CDR3 region: CSATPGQGVRYEQYF. CDR3 bases: TGCAGTGCTACTCCGGGACAGGGAGTTCGGTACGAGCAGTACTTC.

The sample holds a few counts of this clonotype. The gene calls are TRBV9 and TRBJ1-2; 9 bases line up with TRBD1. This CDR3 region has 17 residues. J gave up 1 base and V 2 bases, and 9 bases lay outside the gene matches. Germline CDR1 and CDR2: SGDLS and YYNGEE. CDR3 loop: CASSVLPDRGDNYGYTF. CDR3 nucleotide sequence: TGTGCCAGCAGCGTCCTCCCGGACAGGGGCGATAACTATGGCTACACCTTC.

The gene calls are TRBV10-3 and TRBJ2-5; TRBD2 agrees at 16 bases. The CDR3 totals 18 residues. The V and J ends lost 6 bases and 6 bases, in that order; junction bases with no gene match: 13. Per germline, CDR1 ENHRY and CDR2 SYGVKD. CDR3 coding DNA: TGTGCCATCAGACAACCACCGGGACTAGCGGGAGGGAGGCAGACCCAGTACTTC. As protein: CAIRQPPGLAGGRQTQYF.

This clonotype occurred a few times. The V call is TRBV7-8, the J call TRBJ2-7, with 7 positions matching TRBD2. V lost 4 bases to trimming and J lost 1 base; unmatched junction nucleotides: 7. Germline CDR1 is SGHVS and CDR2 is FQNEAQ. The CDR3 is 15 amino acids. The CDR3: CASSSLAAPSYEQYF. The CDR3 DNA follows: TGTGCCAGCAGCTCCCTAGCGGCCCCATCCTACGAGCAGTACTTC.

The CDR3 DNA reads as TGCAGCGCACTTTTACAGAGTTTCTATGGCTACACCTTC. The encoded protein is CSALLQSFYGYTF. The chain links TRBV29-1 to TRBJ1-2; no clear D. The CDR3 contains 13 residues. Germline CDR1 is SQVTM and CDR2 is ANQGSEA. V was clipped by 7 bases and J by 4 bases, with 16 bases between them.

This chain joins TRBV7-2 and TRBJ2-7, with D tentatively TRBD1 (6 bases). With 1 base removed from V and 4 bases from J, the gap between germline ends came to 11 bases. Germline-derived CDR1 and CDR2 are SGHTA and FQGNSA. The CDR3 extends over 14 amino acids. The CDR3 DNA reads as TGTGCCAGCAGCTTAGGAACAGGGTTATACGAGCAGTACTTC. The encoded protein is CASSLGTGLYEQYF.

This clonotype was counted only a few times. CDR3 DNA sequence: TGTGCCACCAGCAGAGCTGAATTGGGGGAGACCCAGTACTTC. Encoded protein: CATSRAELGETQYF. V usage is TRBV15 and J usage is TRBJ2-5; D is uncertain. Trimming took off 1 base at V and 5 bases at J, with 11 bases between the two ends. Germline V gene data show CDR1 as LNHNV and CDR2 as YYDKDF (reference sequence). CDR3 size: 14 residues.

The chain employs TRBV29-1 and TRBJ1-1, with 7 nucleotides matching TRBD1. The junction had 7 bases not matched to a gene; V was cut back by 0 bases and J by 9 bases. The CDR3 is 13 amino acids. Germline values: CDR1 SQVTM, CDR2 ANQGSEA. Here the CDR3 DNA reads TGCAGCGTTGAAGATCAGGGGACAGCTAAAGCTTTCTTT. Translating it yields CSVEDQGTAKAFF.

The chain couples TRBV27 to TRBJ1-6, with D uncertain. This CDR3 region has 15 residues. Germline V CDR1 and CDR2: MNHEY, SMNVEV (reference sequence). V was shortened by 1 base and J by 2 bases, with 6 bases between the two germline ends. The CDR3 region is CASSLYAAYNSPLHF. In DNA, the CDR3 is TGTGCCAGCAGTTTATACGCTGCCTATAATTCACCCCTCCACTTT.

The chain combines TRBV7-9 with TRBJ2-5; TRBD1 aligns across 7 bases. Germline values: CDR1 SEHNR, CDR2 FQNEAQ (reference sequence). The CDR3 covers 17 residues. V was pared by 1 base and J by 2 bases, with 10 bases of the junction left unmatched. In DNA form, the CDR3 reads TGTGCCAGCAGCTTAGAATCCACCGGGACAGATCAAGAGACCCAGTACTTC. Protein product: CASSLESTGTDQETQYF.

This clonotype was observed a single time. The V gene is TRBV7-2, the J gene TRBJ1-6, with D hard to call. The CDR3 contains 15 residues. Germline values: CDR1 SGHTA, CDR2 FQGNSA. Trimming stripped 2 bases from V and 7 bases from J, with 12 bases between. The CDR3 DNA is TGTGCCAGCAGCTTATTTAGCGGGGTAAATTCACCCCTCCACTTT. As protein: CASSLFSGVNSPLHF.

This rearrangement joins TRBV28 to TRBJ1-1; D is ambiguous. V lost 5 bases to trimming and J lost 12 bases, with 16 bases between them. This CDR3 is built from 12 residues. Germline CDR1 is MDHEN and CDR2 is SYDVKM. CDR3 DNA sequence: TGTGCCAGCAGTCTACGGGCGAGGAGGCCTTTCTTT. Translated: CASSLRARRPFF.

The rearrangement uses TRBV14 and TRBJ2-7; D is unclear. In germline, CDR1 is SGHDN, CDR2 FVKESK. The CDR3 length is 13 residues. V lost 0 bases and J 12 bases, leaving 15 bases between the germline ends. The DNA of the CDR3 is TGTGCCAGCAGCCAAGAGTCGAATACTGGAGCGTACTTC. Residues: CASSQESNTGAYF.